These 15 T cell receptor beta chains share one sample of origin, sequenced in a study of CD8 T cells in Susac syndrome. cDNA came from approximately 0.5 to 1 ug RNA primed by random hexamers. MiXCR, applied by TCRdb to the immunoSEQ multiplex PCR reads, yields one record per CDR3 protein. The top ten clones hold around 0.099% of a sample with hundreds of thousands of distinct CDR3 sequences, about 95% of them seen once. The sequencing input was CD4+ T cells from PBMCs. The receptors originated from a human donor with multiple sclerosis.

J is TRBJ2-1 and V is TRBV18; the D gene is possibly TRBD2 (5 bases). Per the germline V gene, CDR1 is KGHSH and CDR2 is LQKENI. Between the trimmed V and J ends, which lost 6 bases and 0 bases, there was a span of 12 bases. This CDR3 has 15 amino acids. The DNA of the CDR3 is TGTGCCAGCTCCCAACAGCGGAACTCCTACAATGAGCAGTTCTTC. Translated, it gives CASSQQRNSYNEQFF. Full variable domain (rest looked up from reference TRBV18 and TRBJ2-1): NAGVMQNPRHLVRRRGQEARLRCSPMKGHSHVYWYRQLPEEGLKFMVYLQKENIIDESGMPKERFSAEFPKEGPSILRIQQVVRGDSAAYFCASSQQRNSYNEQFFGPGTRLTVL.

The chain is built from TRBV27 and TRBJ2-5; a weak D match, TRBD2 (5 bases). V was cut by 7 bases and J by 2 bases, with 14 bases left in between. This CDR3 comprises 14 residues. Germline loops: CDR1 MNHEY, CDR2 SMNVEV (reference sequence). This CDR3 reads CASNTDRGQETQYF. CDR3 bases: TGTGCCAGCAACACCGATCGGGGTCAAGAGACCCAGTACTTC.

The chain has TRBV6-5 and TRBJ2-7, with D hard to call. Trimming pared 0 bases from V and 7 bases from J, leaving 13 bases between. Germline lookup yields CDR1 MNHEY and CDR2 SVGAGI. The CDR3 is made up of 14 amino acids. The DNA of the CDR3 is TGTGCCAGCAGTTACTCGACAAGGCCTGGGGAGCAGTACTTC. It yields the protein CASSYSTRPGEQYF.

The V and J genes are TRBV29-1 and TRBJ2-7; a possible D gene is TRBD2 (6 bases). The CDR3 length is 15 residues. Germline CDR1 and CDR2: SQVTM and ANQGSEA. Trimming removed 7 bases from V and 2 bases from J, with 21 bases in between. CDR3 DNA sequence: TGCAGCGCCCGGGTGGTCGTACTAGCTACCTACGAGCAGTACTTC. It translates to CSARVVVLATYEQYF.

This chain connects TRBV15 to TRBJ2-2; D ambiguous. V lost 4 bases and J 5 bases, leaving 8 bases between the germline ends. CDR1 and CDR2 from the germline V gene are LNHNV and YYDKDF (reference sequence). The CDR3 spans 13 residues. This CDR3 is CATSTTQTGELFF. The CDR3 region has the DNA TGTGCCACCAGCACCACACAGACCGGGGAGCTGTTTTTT.

The rearrangement joins TRBV3-1 to TRBJ1-1; D remains ambiguous. V was shortened by 1 base and J by 4 bases, with 13 bases between the two germline ends. The germline CDR1 and CDR2 sequences are LGHDT and YNNKEL (reference sequence). The CDR3 is made up of 15 amino acids. CDR3: CASSQGWPTSTEAFF. The CDR3 nucleotides read TGTGCCAGCAGCCAAGGTTGGCCGACGAGCACTGAAGCTTTCTTT.

The gene calls are TRBV10-3 and TRBJ1-1; a weak D match, TRBD1 (5 bases). CDR3 length: 12 residues. Trimming removed 8 bases at V and 5 bases at J, with 12 bases between. The germline V gene has CDR1 ENHRY and CDR2 SYGVKD. Here the CDR3 reads CAIRTGDTEAFF. The DNA for the CDR3 is TGTGCCATCCGTACGGGGGATACTGAAGCTTTCTTT.

This sequence joins TRBV25-1 and TRBJ2-5; TRBD2 might be the D (5 bases). Deletions cut 6 bases from V and 4 bases from J, with 15 bases between. Germline CDR1 MGHDK, CDR2 SYGVNS. The CDR3 has 14 amino acids. This CDR3 reads CASSPTIPGETQYF. CDR3 nucleotides: TGTGCCAGCAGCCCGACTATACCCGGAGAGACCCAGTACTTC.

This chain connects TRBV5-1 to TRBJ2-7; D is undetermined. The CDR3 length is 13 residues. Between the trimmed V and J ends, which lost 0 bases and 2 bases, there was a span of 6 bases. CDR1 SGHRS and CDR2 YFSETQ come from the germline V gene. DNA for the CDR3: TGCGCCAGCAGCTTGGGCTACCCCTACGAGCAGTACTTC. This translates into CASSLGYPYEQYF.

This chain connects TRBV29-1 to TRBJ2-5; tentatively, D is TRBD2 (6 bases). CDR3 length: 13 amino acids. Germline V gene data show CDR1 as SQVTM and CDR2 as ANQGSEA. V was shortened by 5 bases and J by 2 bases, with 12 bases between the two germline ends. Here the CDR3 reads CSVPTSFQETQYF. The CDR3, as DNA: TGCAGCGTTCCTACTAGCTTTCAAGAGACCCAGTACTTC. The whole variable domain, remainder taken from reference TRBV29-1 and TRBJ2-5, is SAVISQKPSRDICQRGTSLTIQCQVDSQVTMMFWYRQQPGQSLTLIATANQGSEATYESGFVIDKFPISRPNLTFSTLTVSNMSPEDSSIYLCSVPTSFQETQYFGPGTRLLVL.

V gene TRBV7-6 combines with J gene TRBJ2-3; no clear D gene. The CDR3 length is 21 residues. The germline CDR1 and CDR2 sequences are SGHVS and FNYEAQ. With 0 bases removed from V and 1 base from J, the gap between germline ends came to 26 bases. CDR3 in DNA: TGTGCCAGCAGCTTAGCGTTTCCCCCTCGCGGATACCCGATGGGCACAGATACGCAGTATTTT. Protein: CASSLAFPPRGYPMGTDTQYF.

The J gene is TRBJ2-7, the V gene TRBV10-3, with 7 bases matching TRBD2. In germline, CDR1 is ENHRY, CDR2 SYGVKD. With 10 bases clipped from V and 2 bases from J, the junction kept 8 bases outside the gene matches. This CDR3 contains 13 residues. CDR3 in DNA: TGTGCCAGTAGCGGGCAAACGGCCTACGAGCAGTACTTC. Amino acids: CASSGQTAYEQYF.

V gene TRBV9 combines with J gene TRBJ2-3; either TRBD1 or TRBD2 may fit D (5 bases each). This CDR3 is 18 amino acids long. Between the trimmed V and J ends, which lost 0 bases and 0 bases, there was a span of 17 bases. Germline CDR1 is SGDLS and CDR2 is YYNGEE. The CDR3 reads CASSVETRGGSSTDTQYF. The DNA of the CDR3 is TGTGCCAGCAGCGTAGAAACTCGGGGCGGTTCTAGCACAGATACGCAGTATTTT.

In this sample, this clonotype turned up once. This sequence joins TRBV29-1 and TRBJ2-5, with D perhaps TRBD1 (5 bases). CDR1 SQVTM and CDR2 ANQGSEA come from the germline V gene. The V gene lost 2 bases and the J gene lost 5 bases, with 15 bases spanning the gap. The CDR3 consists of 14 residues. CDR3 nucleotide sequence: TGCAGCGTTGAACTAGACAGACCTGGTGAGACCCAGTACTTC. Protein sequence: CSVELDRPGETQYF.

This sequence joins TRBV15 and TRBJ2-3; 9 bases map to TRBD1. With V trimmed by 3 bases and J by 2 bases, 6 bases remained unmatched. The CDR3 has 16 amino acids. Looked up from germline, CDR1 is LNHNV and CDR2 is YYDKDF (reference sequence). CDR3 nucleotide sequence: TGTGCCACCAGCAGGGACAGGGGACGGTTCACAGATACGCAGTATTTT. Protein sequence: CATSRDRGRFTDTQYF.